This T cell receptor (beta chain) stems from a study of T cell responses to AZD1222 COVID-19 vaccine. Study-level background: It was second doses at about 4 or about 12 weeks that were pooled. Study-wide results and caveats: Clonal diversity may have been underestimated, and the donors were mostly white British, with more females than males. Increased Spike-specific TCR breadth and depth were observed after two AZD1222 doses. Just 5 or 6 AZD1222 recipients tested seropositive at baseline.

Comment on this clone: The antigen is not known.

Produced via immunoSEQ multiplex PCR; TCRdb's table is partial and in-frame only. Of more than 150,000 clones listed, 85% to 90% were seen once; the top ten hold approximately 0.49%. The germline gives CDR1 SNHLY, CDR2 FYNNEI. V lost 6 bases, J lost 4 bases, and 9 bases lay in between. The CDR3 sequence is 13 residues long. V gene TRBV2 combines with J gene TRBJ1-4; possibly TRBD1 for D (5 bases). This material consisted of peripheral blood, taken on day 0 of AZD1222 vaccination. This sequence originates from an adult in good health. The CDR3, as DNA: TGTGCCAGCAGACAGGATCTTAATGAAAAACTGTTTTTT. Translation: CASRQDLNEKLFF.